A selection of T cell receptor beta chains follows, all from one sample in a study of patients and donors after allogeneic stem cell transplantation. TCRdb itself ran the RT-PCR reads through MiXCR, one entry per CDR3 protein. This table has approximately 410,000 distinct CDR3 sequences, 16% appearing once. The sample was blood, either unsorted or a sorted T cell fraction (not recorded which). These receptors originate from a human donor who was either an allogeneic HSCT recipient or a stem cell or donor lymphocyte infusion donor (not recorded which). It is not recorded whose cells these are; they may come from a transplant donor. Each CDR3 is given with its conserved first and last residue. The D gene is left open where the match is weak. Rows may omit the clone size; those that give it use once, few, many or a size class.

J	D	size	V	CDR3	DNA
TRBJ1-1	-	-	TRBV5-6	CASGLITRTEAFF	TGTGCCAGCGGCTTAATTACGAGGACTGAAGCTTTCTTT
TRBJ1-1	-	-	TRBV19	CASTRGQGLRVNTEAFF	TGTGCCAGTACTAGAGGCCAGGGCCTAAGGGTGAACACTGAAGCTTTCTTT
TRBJ1-1	-	-	TRBV6-1	CASSIRTSPKEAFF	TGTGCCAGCAGTATAAGAACCTCACCAAAAGAAGCTTTCTTT
TRBJ1-2	-	-	TRBV20-1	CSARDAQAGYTF	TGCAGTGCTAGAGACGCCCAGGCGGGCTACACCTTC
TRBJ2-7	-	-	TRBV10-3	CAISEHGRYEQYF	TGTGCCATCAGTGAGCACGGAAGGTACGAGCAGTACTTC
TRBJ2-5	-	-	TRBV12-3/TRBV12-4	CASNTGVETQYF	TGTGCCAGCAATACGGGGGTAGAGACCCAGTACTTC
TRBJ1-1	TRBD1	few	TRBV13	CASSSRDRVMREAFF	TGTGCCAGCAGCTCCCGAGACAGGGTCATGAGGGAAGCTTTCTTT
TRBJ2-6	TRBD1	few	TRBV24-1	CATSDLFDRVSPSGANVLTF	TGTGCCACCAGTGATTTGTTTGACAGGGTCTCTCCCTCTGGGGCCAACGTCCTGACTTTC
TRBJ2-3	-	many	TRBV4-3	CASSQGRRGAWDTQYF	TGCGCCAGCAGCCAGGGGCGTAGGGGGGCTTGGGATACGCAGTATTTT
TRBJ2-7	-	-	TRBV4-1	CASSPTPFTGKSYEQYF	TGCGCCAGCAGCCCCACCCCGTTTACGGGGAAATCCTACGAGCAGTACTTC
TRBJ1-1	-	few	TRBV25-1	CASSASGGTGNTEAFF	TGTGCCAGCAGTGCATCTGGAGGGACCGGGAACACTGAAGCTTTCTTT
TRBJ1-5	-	few	TRBV21-1	CASSLRTGENQPQHF	TGTGCCAGCAGCCTCCGGACAGGGGAAAACCAGCCCCAGCATTTT
TRBJ2-2	-	-	TRBV4-3	CASSPGGQGIPGELFF	TGCGCCAGCAGCCCAGGGGGGCAGGGAATTCCCGGGGAGCTGTTTTTT
TRBJ1-5	-	-	TRBV19	CASSASGQPQHF	TGTGCCAGTAGTGCTTCAGGCCAGCCCCAGCATTTT
TRBJ2-7	-	-	TRBV5-1	CASSSPSTPFSYEQYF	TGCGCCAGCAGCTCCCCTTCGACACCCTTCTCCTACGAGCAGTACTTC
TRBJ2-7	TRBD1	-	TRBV6-2/TRBV6-3	CASSYRQGLYEQYF	TGTGCCAGCAGTTACCGACAGGGTCTCTACGAGCAGTACTTC
TRBJ2-7	-	few	TRBV6-1	CASSVRTFYEQYF	TGTGCCAGCAGTGTAAGGACTTTTTACGAGCAGTACTTC
TRBJ2-1	TRBD2	once	TRBV7-3	CASSPAGGAFSEQFF	TGTGCCAGCAGCCCCGCCGGGGGGGCCTTTAGTGAGCAGTTCTTC
TRBJ1-3	TRBD1	-	TRBV20-1	CSASYRGSNTIYF	TGCAGTGCTAGTTACAGGGGTAGCAACACCATATATTTT
TRBJ2-7	-	-	TRBV28	CASRPGPRSTYEQYF	TGTGCCAGCAGGCCGGGACCCCGGTCCACTTACGAGCAGTACTTC
TRBJ1-3	-	-	TRBV5-1	CASSSLGQSSGNTIYF	TGCGCCAGCAGCTCCCTAGGACAGAGCTCTGGAAACACCATATATTTT
TRBJ2-1	-	few	TRBV24-1	CATSDLHGREQFF	TGTGCCACCAGTGATTTGCACGGTAGGGAGCAGTTCTTC
TRBJ2-1	TRBD2	few	TRBV5-8	CASSITSGEYNEQFF	TGTGCCAGCAGTATAACTAGCGGGGAATACAATGAGCAGTTCTTC
TRBJ1-4	-	-	TRBV7-9	CASSFYGSGEKLFF	TGTGCCAGCAGCTTCTACGGGTCGGGTGAAAAACTGTTTTTT
TRBJ2-2	-	-	TRBV2	CASSTGNTGELFF	TGTGCCAGCAGTACAGGGAACACCGGGGAGCTGTTTTTT
TRBJ2-7	-	-	TRBV30	CAWSAHHEQYF	TGTGCCTGGAGTGCCCATCACGAGCAGTACTTC
TRBJ2-2	-	few	TRBV9	CASTGRRTGELFF	TGTGCCAGCACCGGACGGAGGACCGGGGAGCTGTTTTTT
TRBJ2-1	-	few	TRBV4-1	CASSLLTSYNEQFF	TGCGCCAGCAGCCTCCTCACCTCCTACAATGAGCAGTTCTTC
TRBJ2-7	TRBD1	once	TRBV20-1	CSATDRGYEQYF	TGCAGTGCTACTGACAGGGGTTACGAGCAGTACTTC